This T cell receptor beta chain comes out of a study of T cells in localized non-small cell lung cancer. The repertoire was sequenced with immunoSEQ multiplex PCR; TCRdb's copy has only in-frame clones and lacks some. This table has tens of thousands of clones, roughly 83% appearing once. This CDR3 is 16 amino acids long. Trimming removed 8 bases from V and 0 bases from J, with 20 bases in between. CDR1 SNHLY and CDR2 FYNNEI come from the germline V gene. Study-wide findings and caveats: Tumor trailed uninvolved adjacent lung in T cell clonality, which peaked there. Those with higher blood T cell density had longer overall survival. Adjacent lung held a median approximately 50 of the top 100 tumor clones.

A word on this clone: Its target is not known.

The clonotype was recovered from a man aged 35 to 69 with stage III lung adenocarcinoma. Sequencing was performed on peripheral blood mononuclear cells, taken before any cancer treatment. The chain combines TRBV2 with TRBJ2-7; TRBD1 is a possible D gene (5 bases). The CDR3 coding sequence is TGTGCCAGCTCCCCATATATAGGGGAATTCTCCTACGAGCAGTACTTC. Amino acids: CASSPYIGEFSYEQYF.